Shown below are 25 T cell receptor beta chains from a single sample sequenced in a study of siplizumab effects on memory and regulatory T cells. Sequencing used immunoSEQ multiplex PCR; TCRdb keeps in-frame clones, though not all of them. The profile shows 45,000 to 60,000 clones, about 90% of them singletons. Input material: naive CD8+ T cells sorted from blood. These receptors all stem from a human donor in good health.

The genes are TRBV5-1 and TRBJ2-7; D uncertain. V was clipped by 4 bases and J by 1 base, with 6 bases between them. In germline, CDR1 is SGHRS, CDR2 YFSETQ. The CDR3 runs to 12 residues. The CDR3 DNA follows: TGCGCCAGCAGCATAGAATCCTACGAGCAGTACTTC. This gives the protein CASSIESYEQYF. Together with reference TRBV5-1 and TRBJ2-7, the CDR3 gives the full variable domain: KAGVTQTPRYLIKTRGQQVTLSCSPISGHRSVSWYQQTPGQGLQFLFEYFSETQRNKGNFPGRFSGRQFSNSRSEMNVSTLELGDSALYLCASSIESYEQYFGPGTRLTVT.

V is TRBV5-1 and J is TRBJ2-1; weak D call: TRBD1 (5 bases). V lost 2 bases and J 1 base, leaving 10 bases between the germline ends. The CDR3 totals 15 residues. Germline values: CDR1 SGHRS, CDR2 YFSETQ. Written as DNA, the CDR3 is TGCGCCAGCAGCTTCTTGCAGGGATCCTACAATGAGCAGTTCTTC. The encoded protein is CASSFLQGSYNEQFF. The full variable domain, with the rest looked up from reference TRBV5-1 and TRBJ2-1, is KAGVTQTPRYLIKTRGQQVTLSCSPISGHRSVSWYQQTPGQGLQFLFEYFSETQRNKGNFPGRFSGRQFSNSRSEMNVSTLELGDSALYLCASSFLQGSYNEQFFGPGTRLTVL.

J is TRBJ2-5 and V is TRBV7-9; D is uncertain. The CDR3 totals 13 residues. The V gene lost 0 bases and the J gene lost 4 bases, with 6 bases spanning the gap. The germline V gene has CDR1 SEHNR and CDR2 FQNEAQ (reference sequence). This chain's CDR3 is CASSLAVGETQYF. In DNA form, the CDR3 reads TGTGCCAGCAGCTTAGCAGTTGGAGAGACCCAGTACTTC.

The chain joins TRBV10-3 to TRBJ2-5, with no clear D. The V end was cut by 3 bases, the J end by 2 bases, with 4 bases between. From germline, CDR1 is ENHRY and CDR2 SYGVKD. The CDR3 loop spans 12 amino acids. The CDR3 region is CAISDLQETQYF. For the CDR3, the DNA is TGTGCCATCAGTGACCTGCAAGAGACCCAGTACTTC.

V is TRBV6-1 and J is TRBJ1-5; 7 bases are a match to TRBD1. CDR3 length equals 15 residues. Germline CDR1 and CDR2: MNHNS and SASEGT. J was trimmed by 9 bases and V by 6 bases; bases with no gene match: 14. The CDR3 sequence is CASRSGTATIWPQHF. The CDR3 nucleotides are TGTGCCAGCAGGTCCGGGACAGCGACGATCTGGCCCCAGCATTTT.

The genes are TRBV27 and TRBJ1-5; no clear D gene. The V gene lost 3 bases and the J gene lost 1 base, with 7 bases spanning the gap. Germline assignment: CDR1 MNHEY and CDR2 SMNVEV (reference sequence). This CDR3 spans 14 amino acids. CDR3: CASSLAQSNQPQHF. CDR3 DNA: TGTGCCAGCAGTTTGGCTCAGAGCAATCAGCCCCAGCATTTT.

The chain has TRBV4-1 and TRBJ2-1; no definite D call. The CDR3 has 15 residues. CDR1 and CDR2 from the germline V gene are MGHRA and YSYEKL. Trimming took 2 bases from V and 2 from J, leaving 10 bases between them. CDR3 nucleotides: TGCGCCAGCAGCCAATTGGAGAACACCTACAATGAGCAGTTCTTC. Its translation: CASSQLENTYNEQFF.

This clone was recorded a few times. The chain recombines TRBV2 with TRBJ2-5; D is undetermined. Trimming stripped 6 bases from V and 2 bases from J, with 7 bases between. Germline CDR1 is SNHLY and CDR2 is FYNNEI. This CDR3 region has 12 residues. CDR3 coding DNA: TGTGCCAGCAGGAAGACTCAAGAGACCCAGTACTTC. Protein sequence: CASRKTQETQYF.

The CDR3 DNA reads as TGTGCCAGCAGCAACGGGGCGGGAGGACTCTACGAGCAGTACTTC. It translates to CASSNGAGGLYEQYF. V is TRBV9 and J is TRBJ2-7; 8 bases match TRBD2. This CDR3 has 15 amino acids. Trimming took 4 bases from V and 3 from J; bases not matched to a gene: 9. The germline V gene encodes CDR1 SGDLS and CDR2 YYNGEE.

V is TRBV19 and J is TRBJ2-5, with D perhaps TRBD1 (6 bases). The V and J ends lost 3 bases and 5 bases respectively, with 16 bases between them. The germline CDR1 and CDR2 sequences are LNHDA and SQIVND (reference sequence). This CDR3 region has 15 residues. The chain's CDR3 is CASSISRGSVETQYF. CDR3 sequence (DNA): TGTGCCAGTAGTATCTCGAGGGGGTCGGTGGAGACCCAGTACTTC. Based on the CDR3 plus reference TRBV19 and TRBJ2-5, the full variable domain is DGGITQSPKYLFRKEGQNVTLSCEQNLNHDAMYWYRQDPGQGLRLIYYSQIVNDFQKGDIAEGYSVSREKKESFPLTVTSAQKNPTAFYLCASSISRGSVETQYFGPGTRLLVL.

The rearrangement uses TRBV14 and TRBJ1-2; D uncertain. V shed 2 bases and J shed 8 bases, with 18 bases lying between them. Germline lookup yields CDR1 SGHDN and CDR2 FVKESK. The CDR3 totals 15 residues. The CDR3 region has the DNA TGTGCCAGCAGCCAAAGGTCCACCTCGGCGTACGGCTACACCTTC. It codes for CASSQRSTSAYGYTF.

The sample holds a few counts of this clone. The J gene is TRBJ1-1, the V gene TRBV5-1; TRBD1 agrees at 7 bases. With 3 bases clipped from V and 8 bases from J, the junction kept 4 bases outside the gene matches. CDR1 is SGHRS, CDR2 YFSETQ, per germline. The CDR3 totals 12 residues. The CDR3 reads CASSYDRVEAFF. The CDR3 nucleotides are TGCGCCAGCAGCTACGACAGGGTAGAAGCTTTCTTT.

The CDR3 region has the DNA TGCGCCAGCAGCCAGGGCCGAAGCGGGGGGTTACGGGATACGCAGTATTTT. Translated: CASSQGRSGGLRDTQYF. V gene TRBV4-1 combines with J gene TRBJ2-3; 9 bases are shared with TRBD2. J was trimmed by 6 bases and V by 3 bases; bases with no gene match: 13. The CDR3 sequence is 17 residues long. CDR1 is MGHRA and CDR2 is YSYEKL in the germline V gene.

The chain joins TRBV18 to TRBJ2-7; 10 nucleotides align to TRBD2. The CDR3 covers 16 residues. The germline V gene has CDR1 KGHSH and CDR2 LQKENI. The ends lost 5 bases at V and 2 bases at J; junction bases unmatched: 9. CDR3 in amino acids: CASSAMLAGVTYEQYF. In DNA, the CDR3 is TGTGCCAGCTCAGCCATGCTAGCGGGGGTAACCTACGAGCAGTACTTC.

The genes are TRBV19 and TRBJ1-1; 7 nucleotides agree with TRBD1. The CDR3 totals 13 residues. After removal of 6 bases from V and 6 bases from J, the junction contained 7 bases not matched to a gene. Germline assignment: CDR1 LNHDA and CDR2 SQIVND (reference sequence). As DNA, the CDR3 is TGTGCCAGTAGCCCAGGGGGGGGCGCTGAAGCTTTCTTT. Translating it yields CASSPGGGAEAFF.

This clone appeared a single time. This chain joins TRBV4-1 and TRBJ1-2; a weak D match, TRBD1 (6 bases). V shed 1 base and J shed 4 bases, with 16 bases lying between them. From germline, CDR1 is MGHRA and CDR2 YSYEKL. The CDR3 consists of 16 residues. The chain's CDR3 is CASSQGVRGDFYGYTF. The DNA of the CDR3 is TGCGCCAGCAGCCAAGGGGTCAGGGGCGACTTCTATGGCTACACCTTC.

The CDR3: CASSIFGGLGADTQYF. The CDR3 DNA reads as TGTGCCAGTAGTATCTTCGGGGGCTTAGGGGCAGATACGCAGTATTTT. The rearrangement uses TRBV19 and TRBJ2-3, with D possibly called TRBD1 or TRBD2 (6 bases each). The V and J ends lost 3 bases and 4 bases respectively, with 17 bases between them. The CDR3 is 16 amino acids. Germline CDR1 reads LNHDA; CDR2 reads SQIVND (reference sequence).

The V call is TRBV7-9, the J call TRBJ2-1; D is undetermined. V was clipped by 1 base and J by 5 bases, with 3 bases between them. Germline values: CDR1 SEHNR, CDR2 FQNEAQ (reference sequence). This CDR3 has 12 residues. CDR3 nucleotides: TGTGCCAGCAGCTTAGGGGACAATGAGCAGTTCTTC. Its translation is CASSLGDNEQFF.

The chain uses TRBV11-3 and TRBJ2-7, with D perhaps matching TRBD2 (5 bases). Germline CDR1 and CDR2: SGHNT and YENEEA. CDR3 length: 16 amino acids. Trimming removed 5 bases from V and 7 bases from J, with 24 bases in between. CDR3 amino acids: CASSPAVSAVPWEQYF. CDR3 in DNA: TGTGCCAGCAGCCCCGCAGTTAGCGCCGTCCCTTGGGAGCAGTACTTC.

This chain joins TRBV2 and TRBJ2-3; TRBD2 agrees at 7 bases. Germline CDR1 is SNHLY and CDR2 is FYNNEI. After removal of 6 bases from V and 3 bases from J, the junction contained 12 bases not matched to a gene. The CDR3 covers 16 residues. The CDR3 nucleotides read TGTGCCAGCAGCTCACCCCGGCGGGAGAGTACAGATACGCAGTATTTT. Encoded protein: CASSSPRRESTDTQYF. Together with reference TRBV2 and TRBJ2-3, the CDR3 gives the full variable domain: EPEVTQTPSHQVTQMGQEVILRCVPISNHLYFYWYRQILGQKVEFLVSFYNNEISEKSEIFDDQFSVERPDGSNFTLKIRSTKLEDSAMYFCASSSPRRESTDTQYFGPGTRLTVL.

The chain carries TRBV19 and TRBJ2-7; D is possibly TRBD1 (5 bases). Germline CDR1 LNHDA, CDR2 SQIVND (reference sequence). The CDR3 spans 13 residues. Trimming took off 8 bases at V and 2 bases at J, with 13 bases between the two ends. CDR3 sequence: CASVGQSPYEQYF. The CDR3 bases are TGTGCCAGTGTGGGGCAGTCCCCCTACGAGCAGTACTTC.

This chain joins TRBV5-5 and TRBJ2-1, with TRBD1 matching over 10 bases. The V gene end was trimmed by 3 bases and the J gene end by 4 bases; junction bases not matched to a gene: 1. From germline, CDR1 is SGHKS and CDR2 YYEKEE (reference sequence). The CDR3 contains 14 residues. DNA of the CDR3: TGTGCCAGCAGCTGGACAGGGGGATACAATGAGCAGTTCTTC. It encodes CASSWTGGYNEQFF.

This chain uses TRBV4-1 with TRBJ2-5; D uncertain. Per germline, CDR1 MGHRA and CDR2 YSYEKL. The V end was cut by 0 bases, the J end by 4 bases, with 15 bases between. This CDR3 has 16 amino acids. CDR3 in amino acids: CASSQERAGLRETQYF. The CDR3 nucleotides are TGCGCCAGCAGCCAAGAACGGGCAGGTCTTAGAGAGACCCAGTACTTC.

V is TRBV4-1 and J is TRBJ2-7; the D gene is possibly TRBD1 (5 bases). This CDR3 has 15 amino acids. V dropped 2 bases and J dropped 1 base, with 12 bases sitting between them. Germline V gives CDR1 MGHRA, CDR2 YSYEKL. In DNA form, the CDR3 reads TGCGCCAGCAGCCAACAAAAGGGGCTTTCCTACGAGCAGTACTTC. Encoded protein: CASSQQKGLSYEQYF.

The rearrangement joins TRBV6-5 to TRBJ1-1; no clear D. V dropped 0 bases and J dropped 1 base, with 12 bases sitting between them. The CDR3 runs 16 residues. The germline V gene has CDR1 MNHEY and CDR2 SVGAGI. CDR3 nucleotide sequence: TGTGCCAGCAGTTACTCGATAGTGGGCGGGAACACTGAAGCTTTCTTT. This gives the protein CASSYSIVGGNTEAFF.